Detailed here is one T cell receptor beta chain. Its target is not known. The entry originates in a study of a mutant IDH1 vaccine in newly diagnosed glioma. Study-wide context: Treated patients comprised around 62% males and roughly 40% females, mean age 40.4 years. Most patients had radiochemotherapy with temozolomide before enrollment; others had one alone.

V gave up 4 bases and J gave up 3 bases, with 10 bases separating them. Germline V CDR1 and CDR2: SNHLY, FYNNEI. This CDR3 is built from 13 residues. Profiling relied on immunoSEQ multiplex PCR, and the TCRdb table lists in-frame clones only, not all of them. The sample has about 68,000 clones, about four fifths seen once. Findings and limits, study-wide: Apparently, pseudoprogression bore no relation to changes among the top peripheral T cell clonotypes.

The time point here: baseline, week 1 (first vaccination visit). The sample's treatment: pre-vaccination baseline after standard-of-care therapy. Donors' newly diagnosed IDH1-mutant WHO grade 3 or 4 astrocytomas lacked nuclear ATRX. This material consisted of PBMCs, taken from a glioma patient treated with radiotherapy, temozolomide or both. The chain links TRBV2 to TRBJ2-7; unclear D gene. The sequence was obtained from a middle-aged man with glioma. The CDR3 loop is CASSAQPNYEQYF. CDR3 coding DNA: TGTGCCAGCAGTGCACAGCCGAACTACGAGCAGTACTTC.